One sample yielded the 2 T cell receptor beta chains listed below, sequenced in a study of CD8 T cells in ankylosing spondylitis. TCRdb processed the 5' RACE reads anew with MiXCR; each CDR3 protein has one entry. The data contain tens of thousands of distinct CDR3 sequences, roughly 5.3% of them singletons. Sequencing input: blood, either unsorted or a sorted T cell fraction (not recorded which). The receptors come from a female donor with ankylosing spondylitis or in good health (not recorded which).

This clonotype was seen many times. The chain is built from TRBV9 and TRBJ2-1; 10 bases are a match to TRBD1. The CDR3 spans 15 residues. Germline loops: CDR1 SGDLS, CDR2 YYNGEE. The trim removed 3 bases at V and 3 bases at J, leaving 3 bases unmatched. The CDR3: CASSGQGAFYNEQFF. As DNA, the CDR3 is TGTGCCAGCAGCGGACAGGGGGCCTTCTACAATGAGCAGTTCTTC. Full variable domain (rest looked up from reference TRBV9 and TRBJ2-1): DSGVTQTPKHLITATGQRVTLRCSPRSGDLSVYWYQQSLDQGLQFLIQYYNGEERAKGNILERFSAQQFPDLHSELNLSSLELGDSALYFCASSGQGAFYNEQFFGPGTRLTVL.

This clonotype came up many times. J is TRBJ1-4 and V is TRBV9; D gene unclear. Trimming cost V 6 bases and J 4 bases, with 19 bases left between them. CDR1 is SGDLS and CDR2 is YYNGEE in the germline V gene. The CDR3 is 16 residues long. CDR3 nucleotide sequence: TGTGCCAGCACCCCCGGGATTGCAAAGGTTAATGAAAAACTGTTTTTT. It specifies CASTPGIAKVNEKLFF. Full variable domain (missing parts from reference TRBV9 and TRBJ1-4): DSGVTQTPKHLITATGQRVTLRCSPRSGDLSVYWYQQSLDQGLQFLIQYYNGEERAKGNILERFSAQQFPDLHSELNLSSLELGDSALYFCASTPGIAKVNEKLFFGSGTQLSVL.